The 2 T cell receptor beta chains listed next were all sequenced from one sample in a study of shared T cell receptors in the human thymus. Measured with immunoSEQ multiplex PCR; TCRdb has only the in-frame clones, and not every one. The sample lists 640,000 or so clones, roughly 86% occurring once. The sample also formed part of further work on human thymus T cells.

Sequenced sample: thymocytes. The receptor source for this set is a boy in the first two years of life with a congenital heart defect.

V and J are TRBV29-1 and TRBJ1-2, with 9 bases fitting TRBD1. V lost 4 bases and J lost 5; bases outside the gene matches: 5. The CDR3 covers 13 residues. The germline CDR1 and CDR2 sequences are SQVTM and ANQGSEA. In nucleotides, the CDR3 is TGCAGCGTTGGGGGACAGGGACATTATGGCTACACCTTC. Translating gives CSVGGQGHYGYTF.

The chain has TRBV5-5 and TRBJ2-3, with 10 bases matching TRBD2. CDR3 length: 16 residues. J was trimmed by 2 bases and V by 4 bases; bases with no gene match: 7. Germline assignment: CDR1 SGHKS and CDR2 YYEKEE (reference sequence). CDR3: CASSGGTSAYTDTQYF. The CDR3 bases are TGTGCCAGCAGCGGAGGGACTAGCGCCTACACAGATACGCAGTATTTT.